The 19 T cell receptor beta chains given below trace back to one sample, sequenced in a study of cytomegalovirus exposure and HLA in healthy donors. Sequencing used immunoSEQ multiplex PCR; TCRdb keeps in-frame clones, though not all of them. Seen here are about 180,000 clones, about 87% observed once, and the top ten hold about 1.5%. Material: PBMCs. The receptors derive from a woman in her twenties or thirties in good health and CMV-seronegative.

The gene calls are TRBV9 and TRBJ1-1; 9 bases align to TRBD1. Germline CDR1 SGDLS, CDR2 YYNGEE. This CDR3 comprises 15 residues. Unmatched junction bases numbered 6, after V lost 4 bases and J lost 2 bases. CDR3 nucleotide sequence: TGTGCCAGCAGCATATCGGGACAGGGTAACACTGAAGCTTTCTTT. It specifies CASSISGQGNTEAFF.

The CDR3 here is CASRDTGEKPQHF. The CDR3 DNA sequence: TGTGCCAGCAGAGATACAGGGGAGAAGCCCCAGCATTTT. This sequence joins TRBV2 and TRBJ1-5, with 7 bases lining up with TRBD1. The V and J ends lost 6 bases and 8 bases, in that order; junction bases with no gene match: 7. Germline CDR1 is SNHLY and CDR2 is FYNNEI. CDR3 size: 13 residues.

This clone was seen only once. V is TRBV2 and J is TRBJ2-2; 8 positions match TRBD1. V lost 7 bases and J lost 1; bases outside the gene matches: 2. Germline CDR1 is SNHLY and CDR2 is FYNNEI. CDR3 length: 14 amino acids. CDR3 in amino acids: CASMGQENTGELFF. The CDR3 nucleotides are TGTGCCAGCATGGGACAGGAGAACACCGGGGAGCTGTTTTTT.

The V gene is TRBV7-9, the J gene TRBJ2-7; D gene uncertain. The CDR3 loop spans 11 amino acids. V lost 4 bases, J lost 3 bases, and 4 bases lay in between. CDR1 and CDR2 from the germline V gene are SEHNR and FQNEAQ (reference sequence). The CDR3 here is CASSSYYEQYF. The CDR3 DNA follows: TGTGCCAGCAGCTCCTACTACGAGCAGTACTTC.

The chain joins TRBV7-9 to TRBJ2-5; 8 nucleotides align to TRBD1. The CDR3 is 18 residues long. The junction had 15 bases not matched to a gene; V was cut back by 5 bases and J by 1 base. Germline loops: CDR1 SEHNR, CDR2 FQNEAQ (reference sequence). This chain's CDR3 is CASSLRGKWTGTQETQYF. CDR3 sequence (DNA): TGTGCCAGCAGCCTCCGCGGAAAGTGGACAGGGACCCAAGAGACCCAGTACTTC.

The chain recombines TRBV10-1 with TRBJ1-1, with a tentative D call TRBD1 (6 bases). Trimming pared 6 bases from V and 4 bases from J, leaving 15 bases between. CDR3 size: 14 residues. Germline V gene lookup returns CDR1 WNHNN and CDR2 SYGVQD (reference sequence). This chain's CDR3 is CASRSGGWGTEAFF. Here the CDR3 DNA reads TGCGCCAGCAGGTCGGGGGGCTGGGGCACTGAAGCTTTCTTT.

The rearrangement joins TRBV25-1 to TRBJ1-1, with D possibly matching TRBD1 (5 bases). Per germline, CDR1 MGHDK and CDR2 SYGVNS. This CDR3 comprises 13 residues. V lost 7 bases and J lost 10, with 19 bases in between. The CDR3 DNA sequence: TGTGCCAGCACCAAGAACGGACCCGGGGGAGCTTTCTTT. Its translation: CASTKNGPGGAFF.

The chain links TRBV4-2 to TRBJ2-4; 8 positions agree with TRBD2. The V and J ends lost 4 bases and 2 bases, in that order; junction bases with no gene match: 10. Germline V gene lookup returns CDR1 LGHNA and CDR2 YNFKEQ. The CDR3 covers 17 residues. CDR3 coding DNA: TGTGCCAGCAGCCTTATACGGGGGGGCCGAACCAAAAACATTCAGTACTTC. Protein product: CASSLIRGGRTKNIQYF.

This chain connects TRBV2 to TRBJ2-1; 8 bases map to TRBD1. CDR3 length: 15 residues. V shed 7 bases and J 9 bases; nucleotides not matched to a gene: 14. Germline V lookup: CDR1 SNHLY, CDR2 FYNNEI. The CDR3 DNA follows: TGTGCCAGCATCCCCCAGGGACAGGTATTAATTGAGCAGTTCTTC. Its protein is CASIPQGQVLIEQFF.

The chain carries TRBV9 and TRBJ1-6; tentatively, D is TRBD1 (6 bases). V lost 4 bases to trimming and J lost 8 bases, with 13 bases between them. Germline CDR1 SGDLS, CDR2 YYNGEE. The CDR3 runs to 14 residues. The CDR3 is CASSPDRRDSPLHF. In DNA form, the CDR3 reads TGTGCCAGCAGCCCCGACAGGAGAGATTCACCCCTCCACTTT.

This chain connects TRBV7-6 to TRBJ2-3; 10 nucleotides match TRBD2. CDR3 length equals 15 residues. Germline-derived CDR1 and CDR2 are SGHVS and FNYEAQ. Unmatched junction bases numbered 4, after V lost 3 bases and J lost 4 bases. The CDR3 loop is CASSFGTSDADTQYF. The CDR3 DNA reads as TGTGCCAGCAGCTTCGGGACTAGCGACGCAGATACGCAGTATTTT. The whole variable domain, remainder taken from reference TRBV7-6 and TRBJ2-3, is GAGVSQSPRYKVTKRGQDVALRCDPISGHVSLYWYRQALGQGPEFLTYFNYEAQQDKSGLPNDRFSAERPEGSISTLTIQRTEQRDSAMYRCASSFGTSDADTQYFGPGTRLTVL.

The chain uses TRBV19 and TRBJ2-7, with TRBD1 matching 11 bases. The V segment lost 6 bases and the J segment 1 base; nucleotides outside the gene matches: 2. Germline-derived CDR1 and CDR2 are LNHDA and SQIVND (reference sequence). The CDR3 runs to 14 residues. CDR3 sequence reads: CASRGTGGSYEQYF. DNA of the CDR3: TGTGCCAGTAGAGGGACAGGGGGGTCCTACGAGCAGTACTTC.

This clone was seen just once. This CDR3 reads CASSEGTGEYIQYF. CDR3 DNA sequence: TGTGCCAGCAGTGAAGGGACAGGGGAGTACATTCAGTACTTC. J is TRBJ2-4 and V is TRBV6-1; 9 positions agree with TRBD1. Germline CDR1 is MNHNS and CDR2 is SASEGT. The CDR3 totals 14 residues. J gave up 8 bases and V 1 base, and 3 bases lay outside the gene matches.

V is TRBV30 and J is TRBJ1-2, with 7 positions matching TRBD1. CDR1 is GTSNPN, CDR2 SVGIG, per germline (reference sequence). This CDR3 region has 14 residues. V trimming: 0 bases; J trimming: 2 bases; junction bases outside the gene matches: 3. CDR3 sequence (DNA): TGTGCCTGGAGTGTACCAGGGGGAAACTATGGCTACACCTTC. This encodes CAWSVPGGNYGYTF.

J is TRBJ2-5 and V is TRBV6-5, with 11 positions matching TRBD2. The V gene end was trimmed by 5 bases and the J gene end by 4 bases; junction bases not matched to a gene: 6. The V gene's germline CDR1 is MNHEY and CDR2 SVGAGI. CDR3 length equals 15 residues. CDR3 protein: CASSISGGALETQYF. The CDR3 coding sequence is TGTGCCAGCAGTATTAGCGGGGGGGCTTTAGAGACCCAGTACTTC.

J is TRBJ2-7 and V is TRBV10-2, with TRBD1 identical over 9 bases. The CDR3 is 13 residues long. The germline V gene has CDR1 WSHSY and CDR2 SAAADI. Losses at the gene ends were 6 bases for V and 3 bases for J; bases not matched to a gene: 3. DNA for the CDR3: TGCGCCAGCAGAGGGACAGGGAGCTACGAGCAGTACTTC. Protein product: CASRGTGSYEQYF.

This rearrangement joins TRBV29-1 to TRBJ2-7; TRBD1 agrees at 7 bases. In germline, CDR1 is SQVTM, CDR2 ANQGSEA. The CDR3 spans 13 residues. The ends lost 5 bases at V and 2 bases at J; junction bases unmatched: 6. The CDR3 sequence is CSVWVGTAYEQYF. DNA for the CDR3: TGCAGCGTTTGGGTCGGGACAGCCTACGAGCAGTACTTC.

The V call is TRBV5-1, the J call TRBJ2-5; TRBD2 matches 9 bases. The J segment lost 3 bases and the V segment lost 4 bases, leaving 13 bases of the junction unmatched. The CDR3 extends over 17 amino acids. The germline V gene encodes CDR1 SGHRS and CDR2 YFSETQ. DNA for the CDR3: TGCGCCAGCAGCGCCGTGCTTTCTCCTAGCGGGGAAGAGACCCAGTACTTC. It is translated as CASSAVLSPSGEETQYF. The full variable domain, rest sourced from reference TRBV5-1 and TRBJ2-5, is KAGVTQTPRYLIKTRGQQVTLSCSPISGHRSVSWYQQTPGQGLQFLFEYFSETQRNKGNFPGRFSGRQFSNSRSEMNVSTLELGDSALYLCASSAVLSPSGEETQYFGPGTRLLVL.

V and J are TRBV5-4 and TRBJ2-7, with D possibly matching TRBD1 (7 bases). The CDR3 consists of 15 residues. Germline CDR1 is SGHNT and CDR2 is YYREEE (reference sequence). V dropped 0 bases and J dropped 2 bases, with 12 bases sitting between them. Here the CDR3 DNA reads TGTGCCAGCAGCTTGGAGGGCGGGACAGCCTACGAGCAGTACTTC. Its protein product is CASSLEGGTAYEQYF.